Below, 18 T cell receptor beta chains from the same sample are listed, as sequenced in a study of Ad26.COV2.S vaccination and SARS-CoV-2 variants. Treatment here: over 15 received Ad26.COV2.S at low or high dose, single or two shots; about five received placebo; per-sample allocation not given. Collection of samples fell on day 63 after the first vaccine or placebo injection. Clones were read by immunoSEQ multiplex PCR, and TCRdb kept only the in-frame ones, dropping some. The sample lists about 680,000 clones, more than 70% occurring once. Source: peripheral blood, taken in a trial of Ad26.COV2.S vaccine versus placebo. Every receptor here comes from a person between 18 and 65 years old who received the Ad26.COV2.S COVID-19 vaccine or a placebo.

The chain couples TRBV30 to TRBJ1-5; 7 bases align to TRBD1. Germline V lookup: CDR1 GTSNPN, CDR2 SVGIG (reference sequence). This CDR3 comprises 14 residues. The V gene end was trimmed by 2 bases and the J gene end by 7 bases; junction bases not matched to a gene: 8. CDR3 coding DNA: TGTGCCTGGAGTCCGGACAGGCCCAGGCAGCCCCAGCATTTT. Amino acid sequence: CAWSPDRPRQPQHF.

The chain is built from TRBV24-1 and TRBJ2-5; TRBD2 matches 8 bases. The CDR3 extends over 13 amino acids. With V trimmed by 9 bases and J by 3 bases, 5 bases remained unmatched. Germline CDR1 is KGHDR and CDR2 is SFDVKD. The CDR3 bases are TGTGCCACCCAGTCGCGGGGGGAAGAGACCCAGTACTTC. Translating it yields CATQSRGEETQYF.

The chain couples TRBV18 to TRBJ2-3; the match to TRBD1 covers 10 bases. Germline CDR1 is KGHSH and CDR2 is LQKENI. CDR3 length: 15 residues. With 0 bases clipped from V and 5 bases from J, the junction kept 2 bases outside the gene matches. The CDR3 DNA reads TGTGCCAGCTCACCACCGGGACAGGGGTTAGATACGCAGTATTTT. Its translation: CASSPPGQGLDTQYF.

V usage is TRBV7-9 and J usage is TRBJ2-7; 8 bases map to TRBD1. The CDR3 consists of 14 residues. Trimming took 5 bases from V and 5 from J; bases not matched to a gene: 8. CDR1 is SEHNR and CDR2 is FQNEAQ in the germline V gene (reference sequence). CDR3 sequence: CASSQPDRGHEQYF. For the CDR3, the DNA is TGTGCCAGCAGCCAACCCGACAGGGGCCACGAGCAGTACTTC.

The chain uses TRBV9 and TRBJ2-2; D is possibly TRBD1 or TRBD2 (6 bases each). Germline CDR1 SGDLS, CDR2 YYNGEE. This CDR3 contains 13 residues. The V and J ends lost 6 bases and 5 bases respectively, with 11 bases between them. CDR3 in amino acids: CASTRGGTGELFF. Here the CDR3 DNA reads TGTGCCAGCACCAGGGGAGGAACCGGGGAGCTGTTTTTT.

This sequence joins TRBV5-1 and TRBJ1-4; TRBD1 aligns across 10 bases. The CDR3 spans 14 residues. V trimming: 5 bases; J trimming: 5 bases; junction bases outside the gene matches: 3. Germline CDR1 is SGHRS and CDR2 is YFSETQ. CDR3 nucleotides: TGCGCCAGCAGTCGGGGACAGGGGAATGAAAAACTGTTTTTT. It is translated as CASSRGQGNEKLFF.

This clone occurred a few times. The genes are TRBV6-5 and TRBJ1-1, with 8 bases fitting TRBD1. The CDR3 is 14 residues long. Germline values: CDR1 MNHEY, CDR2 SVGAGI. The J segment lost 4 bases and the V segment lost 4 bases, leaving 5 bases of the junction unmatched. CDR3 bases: TGTGCCAGCAGTTGGGGGACAGGTCCCACTGAAGCTTTCTTT. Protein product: CASSWGTGPTEAFF.

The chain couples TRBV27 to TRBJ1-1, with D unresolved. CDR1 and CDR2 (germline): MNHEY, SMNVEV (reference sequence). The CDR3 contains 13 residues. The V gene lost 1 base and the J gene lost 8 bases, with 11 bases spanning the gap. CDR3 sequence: CASSLYAAGEAFF. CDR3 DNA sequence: TGTGCCAGCAGTTTATACGCGGCCGGGGAAGCTTTCTTT.

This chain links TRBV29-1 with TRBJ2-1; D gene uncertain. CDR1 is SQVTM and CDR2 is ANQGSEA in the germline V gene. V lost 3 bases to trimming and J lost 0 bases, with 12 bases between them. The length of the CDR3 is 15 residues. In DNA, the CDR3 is TGCAGCGTTGAGTTCGGTGCTAGCTCCTACAATGAGCAGTTCTTC. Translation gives CSVEFGASSYNEQFF.

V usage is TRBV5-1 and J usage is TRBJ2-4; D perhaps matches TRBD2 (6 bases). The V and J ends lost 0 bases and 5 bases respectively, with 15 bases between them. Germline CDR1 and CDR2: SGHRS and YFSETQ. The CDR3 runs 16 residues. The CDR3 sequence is CASSLAIRGGENIQYF. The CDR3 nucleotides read TGCGCCAGCAGCTTGGCCATTCGGGGAGGAGAAAACATTCAGTACTTC. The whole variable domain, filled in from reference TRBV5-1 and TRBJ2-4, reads KAGVTQTPRYLIKTRGQQVTLSCSPISGHRSVSWYQQTPGQGLQFLFEYFSETQRNKGNFPGRFSGRQFSNSRSEMNVSTLELGDSALYLCASSLAIRGGENIQYFGAGTRLSVL.

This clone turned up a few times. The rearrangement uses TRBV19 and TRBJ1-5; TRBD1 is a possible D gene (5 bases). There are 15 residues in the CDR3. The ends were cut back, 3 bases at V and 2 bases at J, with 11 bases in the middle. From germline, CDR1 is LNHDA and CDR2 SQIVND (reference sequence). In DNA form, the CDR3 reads TGTGCCAGTAGTATGGGAGGGGCGGGCAATCAGCCCCAGCATTTT. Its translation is CASSMGGAGNQPQHF.

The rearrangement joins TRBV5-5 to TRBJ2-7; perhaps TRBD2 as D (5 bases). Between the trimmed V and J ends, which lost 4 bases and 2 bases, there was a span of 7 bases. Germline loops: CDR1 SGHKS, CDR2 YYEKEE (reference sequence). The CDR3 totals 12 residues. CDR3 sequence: CASSTGAYEQYF. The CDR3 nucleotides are TGTGCCAGCAGCACCGGGGCCTACGAGCAGTACTTC.

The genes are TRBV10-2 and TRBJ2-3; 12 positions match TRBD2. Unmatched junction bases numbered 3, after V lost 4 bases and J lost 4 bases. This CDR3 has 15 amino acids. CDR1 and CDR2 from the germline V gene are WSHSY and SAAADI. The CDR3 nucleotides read TGCGCCAGCAGTGCCACTAGCGGGAGGTCAGATACGCAGTATTTT. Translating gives CASSATSGRSDTQYF.

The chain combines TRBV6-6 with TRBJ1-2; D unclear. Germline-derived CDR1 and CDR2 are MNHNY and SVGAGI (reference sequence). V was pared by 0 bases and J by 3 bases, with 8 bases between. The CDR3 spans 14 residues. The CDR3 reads CASSYSTGDYGYTF. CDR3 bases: TGTGCCAGCAGTTACTCGACCGGTGACTATGGCTACACCTTC.

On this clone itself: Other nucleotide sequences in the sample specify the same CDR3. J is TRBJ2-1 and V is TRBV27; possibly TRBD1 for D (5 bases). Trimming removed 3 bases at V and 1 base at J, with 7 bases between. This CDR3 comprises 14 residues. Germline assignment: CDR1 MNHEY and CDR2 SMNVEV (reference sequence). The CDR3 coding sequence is TGTGCCAGCAGTTTTAAGGGGTCCTACAATGAGCAGTTCTTC. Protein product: CASSFKGSYNEQFF.

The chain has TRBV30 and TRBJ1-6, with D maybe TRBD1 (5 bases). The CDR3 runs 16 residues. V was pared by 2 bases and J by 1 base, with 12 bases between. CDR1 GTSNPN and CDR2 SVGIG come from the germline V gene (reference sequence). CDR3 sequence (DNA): TGTGCCTGGAGTCCCGGGGGTTATTCCTATAATTCACCCCTCCACTTT. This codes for CAWSPGGYSYNSPLHF.

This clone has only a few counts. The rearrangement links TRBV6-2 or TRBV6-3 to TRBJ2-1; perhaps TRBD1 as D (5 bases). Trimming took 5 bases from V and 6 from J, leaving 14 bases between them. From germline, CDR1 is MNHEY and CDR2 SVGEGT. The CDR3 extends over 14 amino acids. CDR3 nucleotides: TGTGCCAGCAGTCGTGACTGGGGCCCCAATGAGCAGTTCTTC. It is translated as CASSRDWGPNEQFF.

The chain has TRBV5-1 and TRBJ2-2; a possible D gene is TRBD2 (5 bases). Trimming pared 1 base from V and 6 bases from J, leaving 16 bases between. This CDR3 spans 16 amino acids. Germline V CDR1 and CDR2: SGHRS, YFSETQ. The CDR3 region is CASSLTVPPEAGELFF. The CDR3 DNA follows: TGCGCCAGCAGCTTGACGGTTCCTCCGGAGGCCGGGGAGCTGTTTTTT. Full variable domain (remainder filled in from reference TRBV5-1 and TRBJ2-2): KAGVTQTPRYLIKTRGQQVTLSCSPISGHRSVSWYQQTPGQGLQFLFEYFSETQRNKGNFPGRFSGRQFSNSRSEMNVSTLELGDSALYLCASSLTVPPEAGELFFGEGSRLTVL.